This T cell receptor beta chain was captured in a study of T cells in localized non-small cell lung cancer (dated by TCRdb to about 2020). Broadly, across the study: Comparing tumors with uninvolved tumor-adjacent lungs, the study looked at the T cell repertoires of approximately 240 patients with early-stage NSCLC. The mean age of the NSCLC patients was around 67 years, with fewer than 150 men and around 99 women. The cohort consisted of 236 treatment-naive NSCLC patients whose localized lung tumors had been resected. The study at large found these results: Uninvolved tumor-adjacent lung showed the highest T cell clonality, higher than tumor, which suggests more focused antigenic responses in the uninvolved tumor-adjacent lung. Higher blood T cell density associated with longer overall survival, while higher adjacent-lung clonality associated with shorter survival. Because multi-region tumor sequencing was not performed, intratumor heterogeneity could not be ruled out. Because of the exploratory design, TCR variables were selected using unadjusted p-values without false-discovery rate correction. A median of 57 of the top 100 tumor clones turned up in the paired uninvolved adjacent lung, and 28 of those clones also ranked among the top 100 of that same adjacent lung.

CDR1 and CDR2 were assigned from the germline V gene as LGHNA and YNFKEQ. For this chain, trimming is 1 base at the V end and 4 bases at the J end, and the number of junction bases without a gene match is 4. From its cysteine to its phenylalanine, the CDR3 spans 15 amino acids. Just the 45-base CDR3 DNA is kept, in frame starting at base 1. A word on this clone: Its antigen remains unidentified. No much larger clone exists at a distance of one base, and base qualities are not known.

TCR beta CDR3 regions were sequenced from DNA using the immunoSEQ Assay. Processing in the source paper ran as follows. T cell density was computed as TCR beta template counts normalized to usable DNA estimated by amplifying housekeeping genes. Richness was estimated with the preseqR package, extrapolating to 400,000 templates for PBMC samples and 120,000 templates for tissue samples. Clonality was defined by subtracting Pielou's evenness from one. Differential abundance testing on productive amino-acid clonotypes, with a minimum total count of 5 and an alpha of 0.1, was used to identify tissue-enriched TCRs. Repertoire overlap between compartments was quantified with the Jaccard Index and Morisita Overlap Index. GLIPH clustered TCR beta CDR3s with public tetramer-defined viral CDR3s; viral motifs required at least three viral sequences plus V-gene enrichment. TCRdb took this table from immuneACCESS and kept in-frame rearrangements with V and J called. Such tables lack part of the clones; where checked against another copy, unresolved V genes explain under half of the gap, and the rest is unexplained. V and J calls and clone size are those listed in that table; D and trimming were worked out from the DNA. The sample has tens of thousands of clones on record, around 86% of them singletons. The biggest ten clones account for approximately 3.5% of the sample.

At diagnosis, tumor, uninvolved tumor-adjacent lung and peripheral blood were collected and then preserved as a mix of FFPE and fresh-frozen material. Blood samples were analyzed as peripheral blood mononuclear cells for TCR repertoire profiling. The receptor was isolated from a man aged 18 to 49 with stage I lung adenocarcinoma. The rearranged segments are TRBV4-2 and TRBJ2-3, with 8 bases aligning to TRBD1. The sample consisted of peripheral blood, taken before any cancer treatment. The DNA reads TGTGCCAGCAGCCAAGGGGACAGGCGGGCAGATACGCAGTATTTT. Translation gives CASSQGDRRADTQYF.